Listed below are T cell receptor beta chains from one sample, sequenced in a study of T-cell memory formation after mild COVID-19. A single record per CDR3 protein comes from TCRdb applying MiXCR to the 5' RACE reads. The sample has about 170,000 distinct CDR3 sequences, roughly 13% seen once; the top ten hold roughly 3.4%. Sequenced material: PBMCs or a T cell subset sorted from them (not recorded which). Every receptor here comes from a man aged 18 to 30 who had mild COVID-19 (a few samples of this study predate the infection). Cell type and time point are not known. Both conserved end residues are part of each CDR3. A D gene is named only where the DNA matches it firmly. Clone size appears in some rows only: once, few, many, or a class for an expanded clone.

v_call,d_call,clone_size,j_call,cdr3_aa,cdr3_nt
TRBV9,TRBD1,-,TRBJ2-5,CARSVGSGGLWETQYF,TGTGCCAGAAGCGTAGGTTCAGGGGGCCTCTGGGAGACCCAGTACTTC
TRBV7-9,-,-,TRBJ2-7,CASSPEPYYEQYF,TGTGCCAGCAGCCCTGAGCCCTACTACGAGCAGTACTTC
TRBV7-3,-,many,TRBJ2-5,CASSLTAQETQYF,TGTGCCAGCAGCTTGACAGCCCAAGAGACCCAGTACTTC
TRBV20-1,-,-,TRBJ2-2,CSAREGHNTGELFF,TGCAGTGCTAGGGAGGGACATAACACCGGGGAGCTGTTTTTT
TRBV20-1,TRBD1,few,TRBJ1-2,CSAGGQGATNGYTF,TGCAGTGCTGGTGGACAGGGGGCGACTAATGGCTACACCTTC
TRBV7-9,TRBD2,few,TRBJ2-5,CAGRLAGEETQYF,TGTGCCGGGCGACTAGCGGGAGAAGAGACCCAGTACTTC
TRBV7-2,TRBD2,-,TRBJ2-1,CASSLGGAGGHNEQFF,TGTGCCAGCAGCTTAGGAGGAGCGGGGGGCCACAATGAGCAGTTCTTC
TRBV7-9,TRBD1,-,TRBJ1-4,CASSLGTGTAREKLFF,TGTGCCAGCAGCTTAGGCACCGGGACAGCGAGAGAAAAACTGTTTTTT
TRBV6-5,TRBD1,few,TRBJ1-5,CASSYSARGYQPQHF,TGTGCCAGCAGTTACTCGGCCAGGGGGTATCAGCCCCAGCATTTT
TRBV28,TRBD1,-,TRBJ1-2,CASRQGEANYGYTF,TGTGCCAGCAGGCAGGGGGAAGCTAACTATGGCTACACCTTC
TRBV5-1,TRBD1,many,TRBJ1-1,CASRGVFGTGRNTEAFF,TGCGCCAGCAGGGGCGTATTTGGGACAGGGAGGAACACTGAAGCTTTCTTT
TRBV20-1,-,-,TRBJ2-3,CSASAFGTDTQYF,TGCAGTGCTAGTGCGTTCGGCACAGATACGCAGTATTTT
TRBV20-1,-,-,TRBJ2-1,CSARASAAGNEQFF,TGCAGTGCTAGAGCCTCAGCTGCGGGTAATGAGCAGTTCTTC
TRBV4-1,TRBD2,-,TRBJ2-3,CASSQASGGRGTQYF,TGCGCCAGCAGCCAAGCCAGCGGGGGCAGGGGTACGCAGTATTTT
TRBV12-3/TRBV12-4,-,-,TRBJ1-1,CASRILGHTEAFF,TGTGCCAGCAGGATCCTTGGCCACACTGAAGCTTTCTTT
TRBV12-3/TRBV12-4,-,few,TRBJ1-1,CASSPYAAGKAFF,TGTGCCAGCAGTCCCTACGCCGCAGGAAAAGCTTTCTTT
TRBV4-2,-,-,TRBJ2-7,CASSQAPALGEQYF,TGTGCCAGCAGCCAAGCACCGGCTCTGGGTGAGCAGTACTTC
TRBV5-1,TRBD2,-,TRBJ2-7,CASSGMGLAYEQYF,TGCGCCAGCAGCGGGATGGGACTAGCCTACGAGCAGTACTTC
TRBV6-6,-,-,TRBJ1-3,CASSLDSSRNTIYF,TGTGCCAGCAGCCTCGATTCCTCCCGAAACACCATATATTTT
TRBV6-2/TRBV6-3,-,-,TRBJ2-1,CASSSYTRHEQFF,TGTGCCAGCAGCTCATATACTAGACATGAGCAGTTCTTC
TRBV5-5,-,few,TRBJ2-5,CASSFGLLQETQYF,TGTGCCAGCAGCTTTGGCCTACTCCAAGAGACCCAGTACTTC
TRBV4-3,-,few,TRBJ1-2,CASSRVGSNLANYGYTF,TGCGCCAGCAGCCGAGTCGGGTCCAACCTAGCTAACTATGGCTACACCTTC
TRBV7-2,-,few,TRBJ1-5,CASSLGWQPQHF,TGTGCCAGCAGCCTCGGTTGGCAGCCCCAGCATTTT
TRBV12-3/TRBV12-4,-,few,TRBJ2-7,CASSLQGPLEQYF,TGTGCCAGCAGTTTACAGGGTCCCCTCGAGCAGTACTTC
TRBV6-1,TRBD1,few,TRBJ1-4,CASSYGQGGEKLFF,TGTGCCAGCAGCTACGGACAGGGCGGCGAAAAACTGTTTTTT
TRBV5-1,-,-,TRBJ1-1,CASSRGVSNTEAFF,TGCGCCAGCAGCCGAGGGGTGTCGAACACTGAAGCTTTCTTT
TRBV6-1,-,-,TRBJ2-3,CASSGWRTQDTQYF,TGTGCCAGCAGCGGTTGGAGGACCCAAGATACGCAGTATTTT
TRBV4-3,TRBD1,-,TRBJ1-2,CASSPDRGRNYGYTF,TGCGCCAGCAGCCCGGACAGGGGGCGTAACTATGGCTACACCTTC
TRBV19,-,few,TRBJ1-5,CASSILRGAYQPQHF,TGTGCCAGTAGTATTTTAAGAGGGGCTTATCAGCCCCAGCATTTT
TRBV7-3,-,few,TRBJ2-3,CASSLDYSSTDTQYF,TGTGCCAGCAGCTTAGACTACTCTAGCACAGATACGCAGTATTTT
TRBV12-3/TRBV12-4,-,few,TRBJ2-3,CASRARTTDTQYF,TGTGCCAGCAGGGCTAGGACCACAGATACGCAGTATTTT
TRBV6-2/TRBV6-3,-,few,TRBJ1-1,CASSYPEFNGAFF,TGTGCCAGCAGTTACCCGGAATTCAACGGAGCTTTCTTT
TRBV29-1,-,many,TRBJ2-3,CSVGRQDTQYF,TGCAGCGTTGGCCGCCAAGATACGCAGTATTTT
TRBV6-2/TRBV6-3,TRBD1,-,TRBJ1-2,CASGGTEYYGYTF,TGTGCCTCCGGGGGGACAGAGTACTATGGCTACACCTTC
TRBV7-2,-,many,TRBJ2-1,CASSLGTAYNEQFF,TGTGCCAGCAGCTTGGGGACTGCCTACAATGAGCAGTTCTTC
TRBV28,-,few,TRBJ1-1,CASSPTGPVNTEAFF,TGTGCCAGCAGTCCTACAGGGCCCGTGAACACTGAAGCTTTCTTT
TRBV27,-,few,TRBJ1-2,CASSPVGQGYGYTF,TGTGCCAGCAGTCCGGTCGGGCAGGGCTATGGCTACACCTTC
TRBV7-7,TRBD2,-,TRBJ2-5,CASSFRPLYGSSGAGETQYF,TGTGCCAGCAGCTTTCGCCCCTTATATGGGTCTAGCGGGGCCGGGGAGACCCAGTACTTC
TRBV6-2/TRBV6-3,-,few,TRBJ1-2,CASRGAGGNYGYTF,TGTGCCAGCAGAGGGGCAGGCGGTAACTATGGCTACACCTTC
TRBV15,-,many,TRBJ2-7,CATSRFTTGSPHYEQYF,TGTGCCACCAGCAGGTTCACAACCGGGTCGCCCCACTACGAGCAGTACTTC
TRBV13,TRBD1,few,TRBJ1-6,CASSTDRGYPPLHF,TGTGCCAGCAGCACCGACAGGGGTTATCCACCCCTCCACTTT
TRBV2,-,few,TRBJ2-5,CASSDQGETQYF,TGTGCCAGCAGTGACCAGGGGGAGACCCAGTACTTC
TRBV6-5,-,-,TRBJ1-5,CASRLTVGNQPQHF,TGTGCCAGCAGGCTAACAGTGGGCAATCAGCCCCAGCATTTT
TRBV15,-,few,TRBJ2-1,CATSRSHRDDEQFF,TGTGCCACCAGCAGATCGCACAGGGACGATGAGCAGTTCTTC
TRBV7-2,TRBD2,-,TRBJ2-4,CASSSVAGGPNIQYF,TGTGCCAGCAGCTCCGTAGCGGGGGGCCCAAACATTCAGTACTTC
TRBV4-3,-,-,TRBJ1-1,CASSPQPGTEAFF,TGCGCCAGCAGCCCGCAGCCGGGCACTGAAGCTTTCTTT
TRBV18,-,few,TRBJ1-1,CASSPNRNTEAFF,TGTGCCAGCTCACCGAACAGGAACACTGAAGCTTTCTTT
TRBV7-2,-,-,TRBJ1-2,CAVSPSGGAYGYTF,TGTGCCGTAAGCCCCTCTGGAGGAGCCTACGGCTACACCTTC
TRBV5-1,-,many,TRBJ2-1,CASSPEGSYNEQFF,TGCGCCAGCAGCCCGGAAGGGAGCTACAATGAGCAGTTCTTC
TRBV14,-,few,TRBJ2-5,CASSQGGALGETQYF,TGTGCCAGCAGCCAAGGTGGGGCCCTCGGAGAGACCCAGTACTTC
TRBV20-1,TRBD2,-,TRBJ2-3,CSASRVAGGLDTQYF,TGCAGTGCTAGCCGGGTAGCGGGGGGGCTGGATACGCAGTATTTT
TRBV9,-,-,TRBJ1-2,CASSVDANYGYTF,TGTGCCAGCAGCGTAGACGCTAACTATGGCTACACCTTC
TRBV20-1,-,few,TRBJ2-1,CSAKNNNEQFF,TGCAGTGCCAAGAATAACAATGAGCAGTTCTTC